The subject of this entry is one TCR beta chain. Looked up from germline, CDR1 is SGDLS and CDR2 is YYNGEE. Trimming took off 0 bases at V and 2 bases at J, with 8 bases between the two ends. The length of the CDR3 is 15 residues. The source of the sample is a study of cytotoxic CD8 clonotypes in ibrutinib-treated CLL. Data came from immunoSEQ multiplex PCR; TCRdb stores just in-frame clones and leaves some out. The table lists tens of thousands of clones, roughly 49% of them singletons, with more than 20% in the top ten. The starting material was PBMCs, obtained at disease progression, from a patient treated with ibrutinib. The source is a human donor with chronic lymphocytic leukemia. The rearrangement links TRBV9 to TRBJ2-2; D is undetermined. DNA of the CDR3: TGTGCCAGCAGCGTAGGACCGTTTAACACCGGGGAGCTGTTTTTT. Protein product: CASSVGPFNTGELFF.